These 11 T cell receptor beta chains were all obtained from the same sample, sequenced in a study of blood T cell repertoires in COVID-19. Data came from immunoSEQ multiplex PCR; TCRdb stores just in-frame clones and leaves some out. The sample includes 150,000 to 200,000 clones, 90% of them seen just once. Sequences were obtained from peripheral blood. Receptor source: a man aged 55 to 70 with active or convalescent COVID-19.

The chain uses TRBV27 and TRBJ2-7; TRBD1 aligns across 11 bases. The J segment lost 5 bases and the V segment lost 4 bases, leaving 10 bases of the junction unmatched. Germline CDR1 reads MNHEY; CDR2 reads SMNVEV (reference sequence). The CDR3 sequence is 16 residues long. CDR3 sequence (DNA): TGTGCCAGCAGTTACCCCTCCGGGACAGGGGGAAACGAGCAGTACTTC. This sequence encodes CASSYPSGTGGNEQYF.

This chain uses TRBV5-4 with TRBJ2-3; 13 positions match TRBD2. The CDR3 length is 16 residues. V lost 0 bases, J lost 7 bases, and 5 bases stayed unmatched. In germline, CDR1 is SGHNT, CDR2 YYREEE (reference sequence). DNA for the CDR3: TGTGCCAGCAGCTTGGGAACTAGCGGGGGGGTGAATACGCAGTATTTT. Its protein product is CASSLGTSGGVNTQYF.

This chain connects TRBV5-1 to TRBJ1-1, with a weak D call TRBD1 (5 bases). This CDR3 has 14 amino acids. Trimming took off 2 bases at V and 7 bases at J, with 15 bases between the two ends. From germline, CDR1 is SGHRS and CDR2 YFSETQ. CDR3 protein: CASSFWGREGEAFF. The DNA of the CDR3 is TGCGCCAGCAGCTTTTGGGGGAGGGAGGGTGAAGCTTTCTTT.

The chain recombines TRBV6-5 with TRBJ2-7; 8 positions agree with TRBD1. J gave up 3 bases and V 7 bases, and 5 bases lay outside the gene matches. The germline V gene has CDR1 MNHEY and CDR2 SVGAGI. The CDR3 contains 13 residues. The CDR3, as DNA: TGTGCCAGCATCGGACAGGGTAACTACGAGCAGTACTTC. The encoded protein is CASIGQGNYEQYF.

The genes are TRBV10-3 and TRBJ1-5; D not certain. The CDR3 contains 13 residues. The germline gives CDR1 ENHRY, CDR2 SYGVKD. Between the trimmed V and J ends, which lost 3 bases and 6 bases, there was a span of 9 bases. CDR3 amino acids: CAISDEVSQPQHF. The CDR3 DNA reads TGTGCCATCAGTGATGAGGTTTCTCAGCCCCAGCATTTT.

This clone was observed once. The chain joins TRBV7-2 to TRBJ2-3, with D uncertain. With 1 base removed from V and 5 bases from J, the gap between germline ends came to 7 bases. CDR1 and CDR2 from the germline V gene are SGHTA and FQGNSA. This CDR3 region has 13 residues. CDR3 in DNA: TGTGCCAGCAGCTTAGACCGAGAAGATACGCAGTATTTT. It yields the protein CASSLDREDTQYF.

A note on this clone: Other DNA sequences within the sample encode an identical CDR3. The V gene is TRBV5-1, the J gene TRBJ2-3, with D possibly matching TRBD1 (6 bases). Trimming took 5 bases from V and 2 from J, leaving 12 bases between them. The germline CDR1 and CDR2 sequences are SGHRS and YFSETQ. The CDR3 is 14 amino acids. The CDR3 reads CASSSGQSTDTQYF. Written as DNA, the CDR3 is TGCGCCAGCAGTTCGGGACAATCCACAGATACGCAGTATTTT.

The J gene is TRBJ1-6, the V gene TRBV3-1 (or the pseudogene TRBV3-2); 9 bases agree with TRBD1. This CDR3 region has 16 residues. With V trimmed by 2 bases and J by 7 bases, 6 bases remained unmatched. In germline, CDR1 is LGHDT, CDR2 YNNKEL (reference sequence). CDR3 region: CASSQRTGEVNSPLHF. The CDR3 DNA reads TGTGCCAGCAGCCAAAGGACAGGGGAGGTGAATTCACCCCTCCACTTT.

This clone was seen just once. The same CDR3 is also encoded by other DNA sequences in this sample. The CDR3 sequence: CASSLGLAGTDTQYF. The CDR3 nucleotides read TGTGCCAGCAGCTTAGGACTAGCGGGCACAGATACGCAGTATTTT. The chain employs TRBV7-7 and TRBJ2-3, with 9 bases that match TRBD2. V shed 1 base, J shed 1 base, and the junction held 0 bases outside the gene matches. The CDR3 contains 15 residues. Per the germline V gene, CDR1 is SSHAT and CDR2 is FNYEAQ (reference sequence).

The chain uses TRBV6-5 and TRBJ1-1; D ambiguous. CDR3 length: 13 residues. Trimming stripped 0 bases from V and 11 bases from J, with 13 bases between. Germline V lookup: CDR1 MNHEY, CDR2 SVGAGI. The CDR3 is CASSYSRIAEAFF. For the CDR3, the DNA is TGTGCCAGCAGTTACTCGAGGATCGCCGAGGCTTTCTTT.

V gene TRBV27 combines with J gene TRBJ1-5, with 8 bases fitting TRBD1. The CDR3 extends over 14 amino acids. Trimming cost V 6 bases and J 4 bases; bases outside gene matches: 5. CDR1 and CDR2 (germline): MNHEY, SMNVEV (reference sequence). As DNA, the CDR3 is TGTGCCAGCAGGGATAGGACAGGGAATCAGCCCCAGCATTTT. It specifies CASRDRTGNQPQHF.